This is a list of T cell receptor beta chains from one sample in a study of beta chain features in type 1 diabetes. Data came from immunoSEQ multiplex PCR; TCRdb stores just in-frame clones and leaves some out. The sample has a few hundred thousand clones, about a tenth seen once. Sequencing input: naive CD4+ T cells from blood. These receptors were taken from a man aged 30 to 39 with type 1 diabetes. Each CDR3 is given with its conserved first and last residue. A D gene is named only where the DNA matches it firmly. Not every row has a clone size; where given, it reads once, few, many or a size class.

D: TRBD2; J: TRBJ2-5; size: -; V: TRBV5-1; DNA: TGCGCCAGCAGCTTGGTAGCGGGGGGGGAAGAGACCCAGTACTTC; CDR3: CASSLVAGGEETQYF
D: -; J: TRBJ2-1; size: few; V: TRBV7-9; DNA: TGTGCCAGCAGCCCCCTGGTTGCGGCGGGGACCTACAATGAGCAGTTCTTC; CDR3: CASSPLVAAGTYNEQFF
D: TRBD2; J: TRBJ2-3; size: -; V: TRBV27; DNA: TGTGCCAGCAGTCCAACGGTGACTAGCGGGGCAACAGATACGCAGTATTTT; CDR3: CASSPTVTSGATDTQYF
D: -; J: TRBJ2-7; size: -; V: TRBV9; DNA: TGTGCCAGCAGCGTAGGACTTACCTACGAGCAGTACTTC; CDR3: CASSVGLTYEQYF
D: TRBD2; J: TRBJ2-5; size: few; V: TRBV4-2; DNA: TGTGCCAGCAGCCAAGAAGCTAGCGGGGAAGAGACCCAGTACTTC; CDR3: CASSQEASGEETQYF
D: -; J: TRBJ2-1; size: -; V: TRBV19; DNA: TGTGCCAGTAGTATAGATCATGTGGTATACAACAATGAGCAGTTCTTC; CDR3: CASSIDHVVYNNEQFF
D: -; J: TRBJ2-1; size: few; V: TRBV6-6; DNA: TGTGCCAGCAGGAGGACAGCAGTCAATGAGCAGTTCTTC; CDR3: CASRRTAVNEQFF
D: TRBD2; J: TRBJ2-5; size: few; V: TRBV7-3; DNA: TGTGCCAGCAGCCCAACCCCAGCGGGGTATGAGACCCAGTACTTC; CDR3: CASSPTPAGYETQYF
D: TRBD1; J: TRBJ1-1; size: few; V: TRBV5-4; DNA: TGTGCCAGCAGCAAGGGGGGCAGGGACAGCACTGAAGCTTTCTTT; CDR3: CASSKGGRDSTEAFF
D: -; J: TRBJ1-2; size: -; V: TRBV7-2; DNA: TGTGCCAGCAGCCTCAGGGGCGACTATGGCTACACCTTC; CDR3: CASSLRGDYGYTF
D: TRBD1; J: TRBJ2-1; size: few; V: TRBV10-3; DNA: TGTGCCATCAGGGGACAGGGGGATGAGCAGTTCTTC; CDR3: CAIRGQGDEQFF
D: -; J: TRBJ1-4; size: few; V: TRBV18; DNA: TGTGCCAGCTCCTTCGGCGTCCAGGGATATGGTGAAAAACTGTTTTTT; CDR3: CASSFGVQGYGEKLFF
D: TRBD1; J: TRBJ2-7; size: -; V: TRBV28; DNA: TGTGCCAGCAGCTCCGGAAGACAGGGGCGAAACGAGCAGTACTTC; CDR3: CASSSGRQGRNEQYF
D: TRBD1; J: TRBJ2-1; size: few; V: TRBV14; DNA: TGTGCCAGCAGCCCAGGGACAGGGCCGTCGAATGAGCAGTTCTTC; CDR3: CASSPGTGPSNEQFF
D: -; J: TRBJ2-3; size: few; V: TRBV2; DNA: TGTGCCAGCAGGATTACTAGAGGGCAGTATTTT; CDR3: CASRITRGQYF
D: -; J: TRBJ2-7; size: -; V: TRBV28; DNA: TGTGCCAGCAGTTTCTCGGCCGGACTATACGAGCAGTACTTC; CDR3: CASSFSAGLYEQYF
D: TRBD2; J: TRBJ2-3; size: -; V: TRBV9; DNA: TGTGCCAGCAGCCTCTCAACTAGCGCTGTGTCAGATACGCAGTATTTT; CDR3: CASSLSTSAVSDTQYF
D: -; J: TRBJ2-5; size: few; V: TRBV9; DNA: TGTGCCAGCAGCGTAGCGGTTGGTTACCCGACCCAGTACTTC; CDR3: CASSVAVGYPTQYF
D: -; J: TRBJ2-4; size: -; V: TRBV19; DNA: TGTGCCAGTAGTCACGGGGGAAACATTCAGTACTTC; CDR3: CASSHGGNIQYF
D: TRBD1; J: TRBJ1-2; size: -; V: TRBV18; DNA: TGTGCCAGCTCACCTCAAGACAGGGTCGGGAGCTATGGCTACACCTTC; CDR3: CASSPQDRVGSYGYTF
D: -; J: TRBJ2-3; size: -; V: TRBV9; DNA: TGTGCCAGCAGCCCAATGTGGGGAGTTGACACAGATACGCAGTATTTT; CDR3: CASSPMWGVDTDTQYF
D: -; J: TRBJ1-5; size: few; V: TRBV30; DNA: TGTGCCTGGAGTGGTATCAATCAGCCCCAGCATTTT; CDR3: CAWSGINQPQHF
D: TRBD1; J: TRBJ1-2; size: few; V: TRBV4-1; DNA: TGCGCCAGCAGCCAAGGTACGACTACAGGGGCTAGTGGCTACACCTTC; CDR3: CASSQGTTTGASGYTF
D: -; J: TRBJ2-7; size: few; V: TRBV7-8; DNA: TGTGCCAGCAGCTTAGGCCCGGGGAGCTACGAGCAGTACTTC; CDR3: CASSLGPGSYEQYF
D: -; J: TRBJ1-6; size: -; V: TRBV28; DNA: TGTGCCAGCAGCCGAGGTGACAGGTTTAGGTCACCCCTCCACTTT; CDR3: CASSRGDRFRSPLHF